The clone carrying this TCR beta chain was observed a few times. The record originates from a study of CD8 T cells in Susac syndrome. Study-level background: The sequenced Susac syndrome patients comprised five or six with active disease and about eight in remission.

The RNA, about 0.45 to 1 ug, was put through reverse transcription using random hexamers. Via MiXCR, TCRdb re-called the immunoSEQ multiplex PCR reads, giving one row per CDR3 protein. The sample consists of around 170,000 distinct CDR3 sequences, roughly 95% of them appearing once. It was negative isolation that provided the CD8+ and CD4+ T cells, whereas TEMRA cells were enriched by FACS. CDR1 SQVTM and CDR2 ANQGSEA come from the germline V gene. V shed 7 bases and J shed 3 bases, with 13 bases lying between them. The CDR3 runs 12 residues. This TCR derives from a human donor with Susac syndrome. Sequenced: CD4+ T cells from PBMCs. The chain links TRBV29-1 to TRBJ2-7, with D possibly being TRBD2 (5 bases). CDR3: CSATTKHYEQYF. The CDR3, as DNA: TGCAGCGCTACGACTAAACACTACGAGCAGTACTTC.